Included here is one T cell receptor (beta chain) sequence, with context. The junction had 6 bases not matched to a gene; V was cut back by 0 bases and J by 2 bases. Germline values: CDR1 LNHDA, CDR2 SQIVND (reference sequence). This CDR3 is 16 amino acids long. This entry comes from a study of blood T cell repertoires in COVID-19. Study-level information: Recovered Cohort 3 donors showed two negative PCRs, clearance, or symptom resolution. Acute and convalescent COVID-19 samples came from the United States, Italy and Spain. T cells, B-cell-depleted T cells, or PBMCs supplied cDNA or gDNA.

The table came from immunoSEQ multiplex PCR; TCRdb's copy has only in-frame clones and leaves some out. The table lists hundreds of thousands of clones, over 75% of them singletons. Enrolled through a virtual design, the participants were between roughly 18 and 95 years of age and came from 24 US areas. The sequence derives from a man aged 40-49 years in a cohort exposed to, infected with or recovered from COVID-19 (not recorded which). The chain is built from TRBV19 and TRBJ1-2, with 7 bases identical to TRBD1. The sequencing input was PBMCs or T cells enriched from blood (not recorded which). The CDR3 DNA reads TGTGCCAGTAGTATAGATCCCTCGACAGGGAACTATGGCTACACCTTC. Protein sequence: CASSIDPSTGNYGYTF.